A single sample is the source of the 21 T cell receptor beta chains below, sequenced in a study of T cells after yellow fever vaccination. TCRdb reanalysed the 5' RACE reads using MiXCR and keeps one entry per CDR3 protein. Found here are roughly 330,000 distinct CDR3 sequences, around 6.8% of them singletons; the top ten hold roughly a sixth. The material sequenced was PBMCs, taken roughly 46 days after the first yellow fever vaccination. The receptor source for this set is a young man who received the YFV17D yellow fever vaccine.

This chain uses TRBV12-3 or TRBV12-4 with TRBJ1-5; maybe TRBD1 (5 bases). CDR3 size: 17 residues. The V gene lost 4 bases and the J gene lost 0 bases, with 16 bases spanning the gap. CDR3 protein: CASSWTGGRYSNQPQHF. CDR3 nucleotides: TGTGCCAGCAGTTGGACGGGGGGACGGTATAGCAATCAGCCCCAGCATTTT.

This clonotype was observed at least ten times. This rearrangement joins TRBV5-5 to TRBJ2-1; 11 bases map to TRBD1. The CDR3 runs to 13 residues. CDR1 SGHKS and CDR2 YYEKEE come from the germline V gene (reference sequence). Unmatched junction bases numbered 0, after V lost 3 bases and J lost 7 bases. CDR3 nucleotide sequence: TGTGCCAGCAGCTGGGACAGGGGGAATGAGCAGTTCTTC. Translating gives CASSWDRGNEQFF.

V gene TRBV30 combines with J gene TRBJ1-2; possible D gene TRBD1, 5 bases. Trimming left V 0 bases short and J 4 bases short, with 12 bases between. Germline V gene sequence: CDR1 GTSNPN, CDR2 SVGIG (reference sequence). CDR3 length equals 14 residues. The DNA for the CDR3 is TGTGCCTGGAGTGTACCCGAGACAGTCTATGGCTACACCTTC. Protein: CAWSVPETVYGYTF.

J is TRBJ2-3 and V is TRBV6-4; TRBD1 aligns across 7 bases. Germline-derived CDR1 and CDR2 are MRHNA and SNTAGT. The CDR3 covers 15 residues. V dropped 6 bases and J dropped 0; count of bases not matched to a gene: 6. CDR3 sequence: CASRPGQSSTDTQYF. In nucleotides, the CDR3 is TGTGCCAGCAGGCCGGGACAGAGTAGCACAGATACGCAGTATTTT.

This clonotype was seen at least ten times. The chain couples TRBV27 to TRBJ1-1; the D gene is possibly TRBD1 (6 bases). The CDR3 covers 16 residues. Germline lookup yields CDR1 MNHEY and CDR2 SMNVEV (reference sequence). V was clipped by 5 bases and J by 5 bases, with 21 bases between them. The CDR3 nucleotides read TGTGCCAGCAGTCTAGATCTTGGGGGGCGTTTTACTGAAGCTTTCTTT. Amino acids: CASSLDLGGRFTEAFF.

The chain is built from TRBV6-5 and TRBJ1-2; D is perhaps TRBD1 (5 bases). The CDR3 covers 15 residues. Trimming took 0 bases from V and 4 from J, leaving 12 bases between them. Germline V CDR1 and CDR2: MNHEY, SVGAGI. CDR3 residues: CASSYSTQGVYGYTF. CDR3 nucleotides: TGTGCCAGCAGTTACTCGACCCAGGGTGTCTATGGCTACACCTTC.

The genes are TRBV7-9 and TRBJ2-1; D is undetermined. V was clipped by 5 bases and J by 0 bases, with 14 bases between them. Germline V gives CDR1 SEHNR, CDR2 FQNEAQ (reference sequence). The CDR3 is 16 residues long. This CDR3 reads CASSPSGGPSYNEQFF. The CDR3 DNA follows: TGTGCCAGCAGCCCATCAGGTGGGCCCTCCTACAATGAGCAGTTCTTC.

V and J are TRBV9 and TRBJ2-3; 7 bases map to TRBD1. CDR3 length equals 19 residues. Germline V gives CDR1 SGDLS, CDR2 YYNGEE. The V gene end was trimmed by 0 bases and the J gene end by 0 bases; junction bases not matched to a gene: 13. The CDR3 sequence: CASSVGRPSGTASTDTQYF. The CDR3 DNA is TGTGCCAGCAGCGTAGGGCGGCCCTCCGGGACAGCGAGCACAGATACGCAGTATTTT.

The gene calls are TRBV6-1 and TRBJ1-3; D gene uncertain. Trimming shortened V by 8 bases and J by 0 bases, and 14 bases separated the two germline ends. The CDR3 consists of 15 residues. CDR1 and CDR2 from the germline V gene are MNHNS and SASEGT. For the CDR3, the DNA is TGTGCCAGCGAGGGCGGTATCGGCTCTGGAAACACCATATATTTT. Translating gives CASEGGIGSGNTIYF.

This chain joins TRBV29-1 and TRBJ2-1; perhaps TRBD2 as D (5 bases). The CDR3 length is 14 residues. Germline loops: CDR1 SQVTM, CDR2 ANQGSEA. V was clipped by 6 bases and J by 5 bases, with 17 bases between them. The CDR3 spells CSVGRFEGNNEQFF. For the CDR3, the DNA is TGCAGCGTGGGAAGATTTGAGGGTAACAATGAGCAGTTCTTC.

This clonotype was recorded many times. The chain employs TRBV7-2 and TRBJ2-5, with 11 bases aligning to TRBD1. Germline V gene sequence: CDR1 SGHTA, CDR2 FQGNSA. This CDR3 has 13 amino acids. V lost 6 bases and J lost 5; bases outside the gene matches: 2. The CDR3, as DNA: TGTGCCAGCAGGAGGGACAGGGGGGAGACCCAGTACTTC. Translation gives CASRRDRGETQYF.

This clonotype was recorded at least ten times. The chain employs TRBV25-1 and TRBJ2-5, with 10 bases fitting TRBD2. Unmatched junction bases numbered 4, after V lost 3 bases and J lost 3 bases. Looked up from germline, CDR1 is MGHDK and CDR2 is SYGVNS. The CDR3 loop spans 15 amino acids. CDR3 sequence reads: CASSDSSGGEETQYF. Here the CDR3 DNA reads TGTGCCAGCAGTGACTCCAGCGGGGGGGAAGAGACCCAGTACTTC.

This sequence joins TRBV7-3 and TRBJ1-1; D is perhaps TRBD1 (5 bases). This CDR3 has 15 amino acids. Germline CDR1 reads SGHTA; CDR2 reads FQGTGA. V was shortened by 8 bases and J by 5 bases, with 21 bases between the two germline ends. The CDR3 sequence: CASSLGLGGITEAFF. DNA of the CDR3: TGTGCCAGCTCACTAGGGCTGGGGGGGATTACTGAAGCTTTCTTT.

V gene TRBV5-5 combines with J gene TRBJ2-7; no definite D call. Germline V CDR1 and CDR2: SGHKS, YYEKEE (reference sequence). Trimming shortened V by 1 base and J by 3 bases, and 11 bases separated the two germline ends. This CDR3 is 14 amino acids long. Here the CDR3 reads CASSLPQRYYEQYF. DNA of the CDR3: TGTGCCAGCAGCTTGCCGCAGCGCTACTACGAGCAGTACTTC.

The chain uses TRBV6-1 and TRBJ2-1; 7 bases align to TRBD2. The CDR3 extends over 14 amino acids. From germline, CDR1 is MNHNS and CDR2 SASEGT. The V gene end was trimmed by 5 bases and the J gene end by 4 bases; junction bases not matched to a gene: 5. The CDR3 DNA is TGTGCCAGCAGTAGACTAGCAGATTACAATGAGCAGTTCTTC. As protein: CASSRLADYNEQFF.

This clonotype was observed a handful of times. The CDR3 reads CASSDQGARNTGELFF. DNA for the CDR3: TGTGCCAGCAGCGATCAGGGGGCGCGGAACACCGGGGAGCTGTTTTTT. The genes are TRBV2 and TRBJ2-2, with 8 bases aligning to TRBD1. In germline, CDR1 is SNHLY, CDR2 FYNNEI. The CDR3 extends over 16 amino acids. V shed 6 bases, J shed 1 base, and the junction held 7 bases outside the gene matches.

This clonotype turned up a few times. The V and J genes are TRBV11-2 and TRBJ1-5, with 7 bases aligning to TRBD1. The CDR3 length is 15 residues. Germline CDR1 and CDR2: SGHAT and FQNNGV. The J segment lost 3 bases and the V segment lost 5 bases, leaving 7 bases of the junction unmatched. The CDR3 here is CASSPRQGSNQPQHF. CDR3 DNA: TGTGCCAGCAGCCCCCGACAGGGATCCAATCAGCCCCAGCATTTT.

A few counts support this clonotype. The junction shows a germline mismatch at one end, possibly a read error. The chain uses TRBV6-6 and TRBJ2-1; D tentatively reads TRBD1 or TRBD2 (5 bases each). The CDR3 has 13 residues. CDR1 and CDR2 (germline): MNHNY, SVGAGI (reference sequence). The CDR3 loop reads CASTMDGAKRGTF. The DNA of the CDR3 is TGTGCCAGCACCATGGACGGGGCCAAACGGGGTACCTTC.

This clonotype turned up a few times. This chain joins TRBV28 and TRBJ1-2, with 9 bases lining up with TRBD1. V dropped 6 bases and J dropped 4; count of bases not matched to a gene: 6. Per the germline V gene, CDR1 is MDHEN and CDR2 is SYDVKM. CDR3 length equals 14 residues. The CDR3 DNA follows: TGTGCCAGCAGATGGGACAGGGCCCTCTATGGCTACACCTTC. Its protein product is CASRWDRALYGYTF.

This clonotype was observed many times. The rearrangement joins TRBV18 to TRBJ1-1; 7 bases fit TRBD1. The V and J ends lost 1 base and 1 base, in that order; junction bases with no gene match: 3. Looked up from germline, CDR1 is KGHSH and CDR2 is LQKENI. The CDR3 has 15 residues. The CDR3 here is CASSPQGAPNTEAFF. The CDR3, as DNA: TGTGCCAGCTCACCACAGGGGGCACCGAACACTGAAGCTTTCTTT.

This rearrangement joins TRBV3-1 to TRBJ1-1, with 7 bases aligning to TRBD1. From germline, CDR1 is LGHDT and CDR2 YNNKEL (reference sequence). This CDR3 has 13 amino acids. The J segment lost 8 bases and the V segment lost 1 base, leaving 4 bases of the junction unmatched. DNA of the CDR3: TGTGCCAGCAGCCAAGGGACAGGCCTCGAAGCTTTCTTT. Translating gives CASSQGTGLEAFF.